This T cell receptor beta chain was sequenced in a study of T cell changes during pregnancy in multiple sclerosis. Generated by immunoSEQ multiplex PCR, the TCRdb table keeps only in-frame clones and is missing some. This table holds tens of thousands of clones, 85% to 95% found once. V lost 5 bases to trimming and J lost 0 bases, with 26 bases between them. The germline V gene encodes CDR1 LNHDA and CDR2 SQIVND (reference sequence). The CDR3 is 21 amino acids. The input for sequencing was CD4+ T cells from peripheral blood mononuclear cells, taken in the second trimester of pregnancy. The sequence was collected from a female donor with multiple sclerosis, enrolled in a pregnancy study. The rearrangement uses TRBV19 and TRBJ2-6; a weak D match, TRBD1 (5 bases). In DNA, the CDR3 is TGTGCCAGTAGTCCCTACCTCTTGACAGAACCGACCATCTCTGGGGCCAACGTCCTGACTTTC. It codes for CASSPYLLTEPTISGANVLTF.